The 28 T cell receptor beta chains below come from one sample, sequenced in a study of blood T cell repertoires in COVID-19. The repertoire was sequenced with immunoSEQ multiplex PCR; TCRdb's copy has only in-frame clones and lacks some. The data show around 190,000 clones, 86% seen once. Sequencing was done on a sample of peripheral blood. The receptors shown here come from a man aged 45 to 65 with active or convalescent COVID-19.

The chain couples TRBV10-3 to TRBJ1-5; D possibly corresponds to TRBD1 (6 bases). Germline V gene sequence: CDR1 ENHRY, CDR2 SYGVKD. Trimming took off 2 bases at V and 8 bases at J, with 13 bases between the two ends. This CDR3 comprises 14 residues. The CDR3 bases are TGTGCCATCAGTGAGGGACAGAGGACTGAGCCCCAGCATTTT. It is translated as CAISEGQRTEPQHF.

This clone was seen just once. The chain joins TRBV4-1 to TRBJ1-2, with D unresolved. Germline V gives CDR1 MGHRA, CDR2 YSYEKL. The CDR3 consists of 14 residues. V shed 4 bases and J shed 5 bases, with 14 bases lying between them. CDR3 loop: CASSPPLQWYGYTF. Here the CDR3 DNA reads TGCGCCAGCAGCCCACCCTTACAGTGGTATGGCTACACCTTC.

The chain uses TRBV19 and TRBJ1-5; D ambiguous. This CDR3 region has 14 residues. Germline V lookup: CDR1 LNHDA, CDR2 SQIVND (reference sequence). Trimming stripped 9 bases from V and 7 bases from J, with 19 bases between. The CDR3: CASCNREASQPQHF. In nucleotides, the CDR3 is TGTGCCAGCTGCAACCGGGAGGCCAGCCAGCCCCAGCATTTT.

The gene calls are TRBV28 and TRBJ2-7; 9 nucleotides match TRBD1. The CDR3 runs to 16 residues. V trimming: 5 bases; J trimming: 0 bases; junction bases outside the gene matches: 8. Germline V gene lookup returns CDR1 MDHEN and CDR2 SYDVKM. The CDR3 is CASSTRTGDGSYEQYF. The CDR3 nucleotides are TGTGCCAGCAGTACCCGGACAGGGGATGGCTCCTACGAGCAGTACTTC. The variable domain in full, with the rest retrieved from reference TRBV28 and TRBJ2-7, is DVKVTQSSRYLVKRTGEKVFLECVQDMDHENMFWYRQDPGLGLRLIYFSYDVKMKEKGDIPEGYSVSREKKERFSLILESASTNQTSMYLCASSTRTGDGSYEQYFGPGTRLTVT.

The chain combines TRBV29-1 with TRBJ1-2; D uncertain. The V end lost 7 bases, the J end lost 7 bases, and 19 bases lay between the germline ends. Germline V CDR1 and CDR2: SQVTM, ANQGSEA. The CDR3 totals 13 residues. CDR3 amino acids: CSARTGSGSGYTF. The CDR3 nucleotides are TGCAGCGCAAGGACGGGATCGGGTAGTGGCTACACCTTC.

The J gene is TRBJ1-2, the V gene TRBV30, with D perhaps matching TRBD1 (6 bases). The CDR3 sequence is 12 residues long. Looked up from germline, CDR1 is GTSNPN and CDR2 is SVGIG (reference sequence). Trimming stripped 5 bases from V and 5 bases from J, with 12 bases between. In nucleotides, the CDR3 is TGTGCCTGGTTAAGGGGGGGTTATGGCTACACCTTC. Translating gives CAWLRGGYGYTF.

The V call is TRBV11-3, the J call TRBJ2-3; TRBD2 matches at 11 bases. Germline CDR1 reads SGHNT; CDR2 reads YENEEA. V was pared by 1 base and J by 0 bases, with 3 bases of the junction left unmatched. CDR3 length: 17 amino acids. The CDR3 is CASSLGTSGGSTDTQYF. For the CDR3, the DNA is TGTGCCAGCAGCTTAGGAACTAGCGGGGGTAGCACAGATACGCAGTATTTT.

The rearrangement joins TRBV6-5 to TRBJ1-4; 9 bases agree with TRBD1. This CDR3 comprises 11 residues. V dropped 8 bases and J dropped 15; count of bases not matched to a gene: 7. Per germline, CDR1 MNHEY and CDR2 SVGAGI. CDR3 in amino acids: CASLRTGEVFF. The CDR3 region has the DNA TGTGCCAGCCTTAGGACAGGGGAGGTGTTTTTT.

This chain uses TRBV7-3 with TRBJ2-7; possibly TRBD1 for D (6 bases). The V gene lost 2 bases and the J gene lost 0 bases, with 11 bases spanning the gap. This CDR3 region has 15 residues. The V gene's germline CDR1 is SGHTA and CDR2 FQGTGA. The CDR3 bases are TGTGCCAGCAGCTTAGACAGGACCACCTCCTACGAGCAGTACTTC. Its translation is CASSLDRTTSYEQYF.

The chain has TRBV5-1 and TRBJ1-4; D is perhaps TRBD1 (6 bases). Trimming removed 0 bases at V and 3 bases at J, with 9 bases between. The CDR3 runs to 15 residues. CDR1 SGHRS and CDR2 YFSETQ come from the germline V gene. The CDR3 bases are TGCGCCAGCAGCTTGGGACAGGCCTCTAATGAAAAACTGTTTTTT. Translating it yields CASSLGQASNEKLFF.

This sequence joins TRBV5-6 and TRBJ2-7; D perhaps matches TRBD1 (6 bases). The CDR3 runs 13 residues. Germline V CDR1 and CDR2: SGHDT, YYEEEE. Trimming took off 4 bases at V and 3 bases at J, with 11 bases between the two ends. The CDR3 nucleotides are TGTGCCAGCAGCGAAACAGGGTTCTACGAGCAGTACTTC. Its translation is CASSETGFYEQYF.

CDR3 coding DNA: TGCGCCAGCAGCTCGGGACTCATGGGGCAAGAGACCCAGTACTTC. Protein sequence: CASSSGLMGQETQYF. V is TRBV5-1 and J is TRBJ2-5; D might be TRBD2 (6 bases). Germline V CDR1 and CDR2: SGHRS, YFSETQ. The CDR3 totals 15 residues. V lost 3 bases and J 2 bases, leaving 14 bases between the germline ends.

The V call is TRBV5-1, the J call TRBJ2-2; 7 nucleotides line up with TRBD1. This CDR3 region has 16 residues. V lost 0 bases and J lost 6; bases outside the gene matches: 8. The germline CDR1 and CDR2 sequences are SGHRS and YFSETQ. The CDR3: CASSLGGTVGAGELFF. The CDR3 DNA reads TGCGCCAGCAGCTTGGGTGGGACAGTAGGCGCCGGGGAGCTGTTTTTT.

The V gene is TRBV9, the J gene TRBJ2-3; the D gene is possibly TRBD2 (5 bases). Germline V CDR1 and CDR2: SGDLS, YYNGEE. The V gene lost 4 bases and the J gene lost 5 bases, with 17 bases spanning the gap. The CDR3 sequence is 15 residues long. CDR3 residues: CASSFGTTGGDTQYF. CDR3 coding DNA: TGTGCCAGCAGCTTTGGAACGACCGGAGGAGATACGCAGTATTTT.

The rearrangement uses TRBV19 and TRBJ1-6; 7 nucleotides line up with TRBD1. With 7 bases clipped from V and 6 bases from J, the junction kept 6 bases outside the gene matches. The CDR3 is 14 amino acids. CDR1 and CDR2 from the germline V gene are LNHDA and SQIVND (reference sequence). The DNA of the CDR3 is TGTGCCAGTATGAAGGGGACAGTTAATTCACCCCTCCACTTT. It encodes CASMKGTVNSPLHF.

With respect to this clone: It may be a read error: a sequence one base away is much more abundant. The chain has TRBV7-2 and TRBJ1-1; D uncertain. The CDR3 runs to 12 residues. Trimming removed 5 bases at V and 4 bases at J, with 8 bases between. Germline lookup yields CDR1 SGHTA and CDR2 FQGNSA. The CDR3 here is CASSPRVTEAFF. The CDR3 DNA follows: TGTGCCAGCAGCCCACGGGTCACTGAAGCTTTCTTT.

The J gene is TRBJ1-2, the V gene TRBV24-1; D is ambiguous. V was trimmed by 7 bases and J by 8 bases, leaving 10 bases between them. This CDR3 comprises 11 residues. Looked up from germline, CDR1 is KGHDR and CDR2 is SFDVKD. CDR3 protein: CATSPVEGYTF. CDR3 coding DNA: TGTGCCACCAGCCCCGTCGAGGGCTACACCTTC.

CDR3 DNA: TGTGCCATCAGTGACGGACTTGGACAGGGTAACACCGGGGAGCTGTTTTTT. The encoded protein is CAISDGLGQGNTGELFF. The genes are TRBV10-3 and TRBJ2-2; 8 bases line up with TRBD1. Unmatched junction bases numbered 8, after V lost 3 bases and J lost 2 bases. Germline values: CDR1 ENHRY, CDR2 SYGVKD. This CDR3 contains 17 residues.

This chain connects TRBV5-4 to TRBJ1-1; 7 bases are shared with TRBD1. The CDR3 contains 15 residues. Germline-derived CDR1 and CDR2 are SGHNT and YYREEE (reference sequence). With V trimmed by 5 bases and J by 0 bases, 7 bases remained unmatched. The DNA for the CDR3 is TGTGCCAGCAGGGCAGGGGGAGCCCTGAACACTGAAGCTTTCTTT. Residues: CASRAGGALNTEAFF.

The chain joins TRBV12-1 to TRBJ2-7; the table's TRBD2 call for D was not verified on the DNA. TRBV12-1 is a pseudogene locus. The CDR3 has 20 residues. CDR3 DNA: TGTGCCAGCAGCCCGGAAGGTAAGGGGGCTAGCGGGAGTCCGGGCTACGAGCAGTACTTC. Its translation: CASSPEGKGASGSPGYEQYF.

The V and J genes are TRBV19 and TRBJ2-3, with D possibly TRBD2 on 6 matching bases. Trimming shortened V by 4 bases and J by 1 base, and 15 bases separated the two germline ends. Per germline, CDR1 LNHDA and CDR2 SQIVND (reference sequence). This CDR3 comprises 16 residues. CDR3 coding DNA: TGTGCCAGTAGTAACGGAGGGACGGACCGCACAGATACGCAGTATTTT. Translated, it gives CASSNGGTDRTDTQYF. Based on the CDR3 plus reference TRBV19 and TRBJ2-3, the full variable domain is DGGITQSPKYLFRKEGQNVTLSCEQNLNHDAMYWYRQDPGQGLRLIYYSQIVNDFQKGDIAEGYSVSREKKESFPLTVTSAQKNPTAFYLCASSNGGTDRTDTQYFGPGTRLTVL.

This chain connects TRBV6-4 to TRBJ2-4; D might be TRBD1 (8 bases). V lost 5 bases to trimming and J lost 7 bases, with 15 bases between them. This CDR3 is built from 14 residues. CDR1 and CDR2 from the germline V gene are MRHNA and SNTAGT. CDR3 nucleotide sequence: TGTGCCAGCAGTCCCGACAGGGGAGGGAACATTCAGTACTTC. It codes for CASSPDRGGNIQYF.

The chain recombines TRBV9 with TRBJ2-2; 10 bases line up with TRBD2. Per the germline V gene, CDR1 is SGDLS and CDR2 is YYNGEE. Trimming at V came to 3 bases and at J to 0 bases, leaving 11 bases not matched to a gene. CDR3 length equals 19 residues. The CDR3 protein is CASSERLAGLGANTGELFF. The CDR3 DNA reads TGTGCCAGCAGCGAAAGACTAGCGGGTTTGGGGGCGAACACCGGGGAGCTGTTTTTT. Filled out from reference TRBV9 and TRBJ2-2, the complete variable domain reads DSGVTQTPKHLITATGQRVTLRCSPRSGDLSVYWYQQSLDQGLQFLIQYYNGEERAKGNILERFSAQQFPDLHSELNLSSLELGDSALYFCASSERLAGLGANTGELFFGEGSRLTVL.

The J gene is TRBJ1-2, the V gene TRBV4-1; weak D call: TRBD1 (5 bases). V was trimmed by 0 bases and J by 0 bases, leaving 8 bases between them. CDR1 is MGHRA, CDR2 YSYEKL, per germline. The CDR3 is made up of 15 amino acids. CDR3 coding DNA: TGCGCCAGCAGCCAAGATGGGGGGGCTAACTATGGCTACACCTTC. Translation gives CASSQDGGANYGYTF.

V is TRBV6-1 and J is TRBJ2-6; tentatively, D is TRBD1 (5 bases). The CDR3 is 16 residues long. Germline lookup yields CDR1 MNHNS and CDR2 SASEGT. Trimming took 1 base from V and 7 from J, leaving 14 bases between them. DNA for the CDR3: TGTGCCAGCAGTGAAGGTCCAGGGCGGTCCGCCAACGTCCTGACTTTC. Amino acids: CASSEGPGRSANVLTF.

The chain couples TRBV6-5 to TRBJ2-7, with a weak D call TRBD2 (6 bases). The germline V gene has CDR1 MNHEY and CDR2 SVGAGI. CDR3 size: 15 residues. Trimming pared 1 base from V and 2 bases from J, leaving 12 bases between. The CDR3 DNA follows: TGTGCCAGCAGTTACTTAGGAGCGGGTGCCTACGAGCAGTACTTC. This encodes CASSYLGAGAYEQYF.

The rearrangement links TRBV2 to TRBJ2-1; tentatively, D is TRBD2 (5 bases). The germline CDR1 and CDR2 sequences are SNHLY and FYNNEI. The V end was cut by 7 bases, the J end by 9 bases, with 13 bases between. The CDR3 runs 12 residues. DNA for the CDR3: TGTGCCAGCACCGGACTGATCGCTGAGCAGTTCTTC. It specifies CASTGLIAEQFF.

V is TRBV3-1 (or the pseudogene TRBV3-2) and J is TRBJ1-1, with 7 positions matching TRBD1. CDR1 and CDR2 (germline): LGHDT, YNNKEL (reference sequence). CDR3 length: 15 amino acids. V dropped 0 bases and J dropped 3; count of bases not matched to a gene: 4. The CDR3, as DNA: TGTGCCAGCAGCCAAGAGGGACAGCCAGACACTGAAGCTTTCTTT. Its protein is CASSQEGQPDTEAFF.